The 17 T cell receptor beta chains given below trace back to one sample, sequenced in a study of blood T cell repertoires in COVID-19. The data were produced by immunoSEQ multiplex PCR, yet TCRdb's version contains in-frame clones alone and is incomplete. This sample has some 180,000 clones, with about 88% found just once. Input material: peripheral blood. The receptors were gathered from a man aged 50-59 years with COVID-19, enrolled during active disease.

The CDR3 coding sequence is TGTGCCAGCAGTGTATTAGCAAACACCGGGGAGCTGTTTTTT. Protein sequence: CASSVLANTGELFF. J is TRBJ2-2 and V is TRBV2; D not certain. Trimming pared 4 bases from V and 2 bases from J, leaving 8 bases between. Germline V gene data show CDR1 as SNHLY and CDR2 as FYNNEI. This CDR3 is 14 amino acids long.

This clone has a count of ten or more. CDR3 bases: TGTGCCAGCAGTCCTTCGGGGGGCCGGGAGACCCAGTACTTC. This translates into CASSPSGGRETQYF. The rearrangement uses TRBV7-8 and TRBJ2-5; perhaps TRBD2 as D (7 bases). This CDR3 is built from 14 residues. The V and J ends lost 6 bases and 5 bases respectively, with 16 bases between them. From germline, CDR1 is SGHVS and CDR2 FQNEAQ. The full variable domain, its missing parts supplied by reference TRBV7-8 and TRBJ2-5, is GAGVSQSPRYKVAKRGQDVALRCDPISGHVSLFWYQQALGQGPEFLTYFQNEAQLDKSGLPSDRFFAERPEGSVSTLKIQRTQQEDSAVYLCASSPSGGRETQYFGPGTRLLVL.

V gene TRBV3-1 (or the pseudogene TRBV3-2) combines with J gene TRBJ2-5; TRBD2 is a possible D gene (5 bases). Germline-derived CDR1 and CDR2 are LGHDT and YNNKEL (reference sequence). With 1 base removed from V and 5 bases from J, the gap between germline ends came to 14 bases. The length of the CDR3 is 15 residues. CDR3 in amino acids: CASSQVAVPGETQYF. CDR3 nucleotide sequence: TGTGCCAGCAGCCAAGTGGCGGTTCCGGGGGAGACCCAGTACTTC.

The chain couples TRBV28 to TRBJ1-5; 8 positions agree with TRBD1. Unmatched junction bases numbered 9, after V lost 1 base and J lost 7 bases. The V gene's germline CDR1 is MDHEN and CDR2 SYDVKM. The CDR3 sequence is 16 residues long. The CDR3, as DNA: TGTGCCAGCAGTTTATCCGGGCAGGGGGCTTGGCAGCCCCAGCATTTT. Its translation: CASSLSGQGAWQPQHF. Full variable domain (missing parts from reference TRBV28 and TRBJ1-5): DVKVTQSSRYLVKRTGEKVFLECVQDMDHENMFWYRQDPGLGLRLIYFSYDVKMKEKGDIPEGYSVSREKKERFSLILESASTNQTSMYLCASSLSGQGAWQPQHFGDGTRLSIL.

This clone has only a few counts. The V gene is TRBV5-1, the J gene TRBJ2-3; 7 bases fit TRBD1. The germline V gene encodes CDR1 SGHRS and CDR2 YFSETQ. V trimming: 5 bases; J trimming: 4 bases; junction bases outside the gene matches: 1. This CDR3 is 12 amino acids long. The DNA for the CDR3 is TGCGCCAGCAGGCAGGGGGCAGATACGCAGTATTTT. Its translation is CASRQGADTQYF.

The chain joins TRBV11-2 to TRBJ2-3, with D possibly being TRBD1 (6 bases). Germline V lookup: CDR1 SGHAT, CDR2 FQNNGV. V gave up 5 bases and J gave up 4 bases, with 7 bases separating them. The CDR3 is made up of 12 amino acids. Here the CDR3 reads CASSPGADTQYF. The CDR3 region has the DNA TGTGCCAGCAGCCCAGGGGCAGATACGCAGTATTTT.

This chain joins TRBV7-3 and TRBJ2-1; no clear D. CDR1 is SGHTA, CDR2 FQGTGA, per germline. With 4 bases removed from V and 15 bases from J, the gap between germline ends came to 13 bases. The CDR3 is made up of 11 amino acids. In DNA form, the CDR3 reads TGTGCCAGCAGCTCAGGCCGAATACTGTTCTTC. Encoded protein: CASSSGRILFF.

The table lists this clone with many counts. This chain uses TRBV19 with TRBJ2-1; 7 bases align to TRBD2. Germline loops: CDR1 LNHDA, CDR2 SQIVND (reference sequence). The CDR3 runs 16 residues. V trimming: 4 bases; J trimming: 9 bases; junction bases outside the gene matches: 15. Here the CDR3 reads CASSSAAGVGVVEQFF. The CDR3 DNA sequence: TGTGCCAGTAGTAGTGCTGCGGGAGTAGGCGTGGTTGAGCAGTTCTTC. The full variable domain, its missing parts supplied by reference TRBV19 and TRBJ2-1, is DGGITQSPKYLFRKEGQNVTLSCEQNLNHDAMYWYRQDPGQGLRLIYYSQIVNDFQKGDIAEGYSVSREKKESFPLTVTSAQKNPTAFYLCASSSAAGVGVVEQFFGPGTRLTVL.

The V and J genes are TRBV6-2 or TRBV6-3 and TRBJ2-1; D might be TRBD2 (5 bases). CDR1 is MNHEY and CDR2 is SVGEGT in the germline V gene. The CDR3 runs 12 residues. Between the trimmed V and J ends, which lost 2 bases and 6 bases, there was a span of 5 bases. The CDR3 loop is CASSYGGNEQFF. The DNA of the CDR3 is TGTGCCAGCAGTTACGGAGGCAATGAGCAGTTCTTC.

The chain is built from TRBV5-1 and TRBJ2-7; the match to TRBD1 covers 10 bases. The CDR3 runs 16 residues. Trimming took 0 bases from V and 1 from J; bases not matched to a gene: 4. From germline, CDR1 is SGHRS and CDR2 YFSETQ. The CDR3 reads CASSLGGTGVSYEQYF. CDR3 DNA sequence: TGCGCCAGCAGCTTGGGGGGGACAGGGGTTTCCTACGAGCAGTACTTC.

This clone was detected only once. The CDR3 sequence: CSGRTESYEQYF. The CDR3, as DNA: TGCAGCGGAAGGACAGAGTCCTACGAGCAGTACTTC. The chain joins TRBV29-1 to TRBJ2-7, with D tentatively TRBD1 (6 bases). The CDR3 is 12 residues long. The germline V gene encodes CDR1 SQVTM and CDR2 ANQGSEA. V lost 7 bases and J 1 base, leaving 11 bases between the germline ends.

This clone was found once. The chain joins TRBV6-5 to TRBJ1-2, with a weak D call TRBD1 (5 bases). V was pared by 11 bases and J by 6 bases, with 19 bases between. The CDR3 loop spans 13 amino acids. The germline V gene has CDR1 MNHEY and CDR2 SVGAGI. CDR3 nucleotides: TGTGCCTTGAGTGGGGCCCGCGGCGATGGCTACACCTTC. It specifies CALSGARGDGYTF.

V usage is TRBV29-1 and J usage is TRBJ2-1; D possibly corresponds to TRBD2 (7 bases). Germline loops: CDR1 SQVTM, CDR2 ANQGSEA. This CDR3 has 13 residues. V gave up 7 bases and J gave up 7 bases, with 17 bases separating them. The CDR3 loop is CSGGGGGTNEQFF. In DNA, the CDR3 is TGCAGCGGAGGAGGCGGGGGCACGAATGAGCAGTTCTTC.

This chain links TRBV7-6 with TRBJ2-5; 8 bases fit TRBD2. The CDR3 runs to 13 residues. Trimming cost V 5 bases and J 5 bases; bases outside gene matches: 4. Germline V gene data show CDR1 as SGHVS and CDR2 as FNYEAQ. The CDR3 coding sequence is TGTGCCAGCAGCAGGACTAGCTTGGAGACCCAGTACTTC. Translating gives CASSRTSLETQYF.

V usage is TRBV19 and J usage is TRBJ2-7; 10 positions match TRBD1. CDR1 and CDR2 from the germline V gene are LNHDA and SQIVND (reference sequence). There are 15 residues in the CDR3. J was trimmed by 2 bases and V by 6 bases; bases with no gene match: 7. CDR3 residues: CASRHPGQGTYEQYF. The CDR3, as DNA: TGTGCCAGTAGGCACCCGGGACAGGGGACCTACGAGCAGTACTTC. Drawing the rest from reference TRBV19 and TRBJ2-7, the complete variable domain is DGGITQSPKYLFRKEGQNVTLSCEQNLNHDAMYWYRQDPGQGLRLIYYSQIVNDFQKGDIAEGYSVSREKKESFPLTVTSAQKNPTAFYLCASRHPGQGTYEQYFGPGTRLTVT.

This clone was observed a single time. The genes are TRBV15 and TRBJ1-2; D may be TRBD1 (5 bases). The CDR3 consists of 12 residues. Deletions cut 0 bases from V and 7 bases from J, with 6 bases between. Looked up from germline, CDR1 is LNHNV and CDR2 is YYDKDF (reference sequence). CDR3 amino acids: CATSREGGGYTF. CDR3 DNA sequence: TGTGCCACCAGCAGAGAGGGGGGTGGCTACACCTTC.

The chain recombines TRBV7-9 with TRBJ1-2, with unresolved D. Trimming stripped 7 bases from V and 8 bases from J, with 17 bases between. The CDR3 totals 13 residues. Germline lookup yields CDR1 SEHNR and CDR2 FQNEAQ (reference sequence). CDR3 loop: CASTLGGSGGYTF. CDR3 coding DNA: TGTGCCAGCACCCTGGGAGGTTCCGGGGGCTACACCTTC.